This T cell receptor beta chain was sequenced in a study of blood T cell repertoires in COVID-19. Across the study: COVID-19 samples from acute and convalescent phases originated in the United States, Italy and Spain.

Per the authors' pipeline: It was from reference gene primer amplification that nucleated cell counts were estimated. The table came from immunoSEQ multiplex PCR; TCRdb's copy has only in-frame clones and leaves some out. The D gene and trimming were derived from the DNA, and the V and J assignments and clone size from that table. The sample holds roughly 64,000 clones, roughly 88% seen once. V was pared by 1 base and J by 5 bases, with 9 bases between. CDR1 SGHNT and CDR2 YYREEE come from the germline V gene (reference sequence). The CDR3 is made up of 13 amino acids. The specimen was peripheral blood. V gene TRBV5-4 combines with J gene TRBJ1-1, with D hard to call. The receptor's source is a woman aged 55-75 years with acute or convalescent COVID-19. CDR3 loop: CASSLYGRTEAFF. The CDR3, as DNA: TGTGCCAGCAGCTTGTACGGGAGAACTGAAGCTTTCTTT. The full variable domain, rest sourced from reference TRBV5-4 and TRBJ1-1, is ETGVTQSPTHLIKTRGQQVTLRCSSQSGHNTVSWYQQALGQGPQFIFQYYREEENGRGNFPPRFSGLQFPNYSSELNVNALELDDSALYLCASSLYGRTEAFFGQGTRLTVV.